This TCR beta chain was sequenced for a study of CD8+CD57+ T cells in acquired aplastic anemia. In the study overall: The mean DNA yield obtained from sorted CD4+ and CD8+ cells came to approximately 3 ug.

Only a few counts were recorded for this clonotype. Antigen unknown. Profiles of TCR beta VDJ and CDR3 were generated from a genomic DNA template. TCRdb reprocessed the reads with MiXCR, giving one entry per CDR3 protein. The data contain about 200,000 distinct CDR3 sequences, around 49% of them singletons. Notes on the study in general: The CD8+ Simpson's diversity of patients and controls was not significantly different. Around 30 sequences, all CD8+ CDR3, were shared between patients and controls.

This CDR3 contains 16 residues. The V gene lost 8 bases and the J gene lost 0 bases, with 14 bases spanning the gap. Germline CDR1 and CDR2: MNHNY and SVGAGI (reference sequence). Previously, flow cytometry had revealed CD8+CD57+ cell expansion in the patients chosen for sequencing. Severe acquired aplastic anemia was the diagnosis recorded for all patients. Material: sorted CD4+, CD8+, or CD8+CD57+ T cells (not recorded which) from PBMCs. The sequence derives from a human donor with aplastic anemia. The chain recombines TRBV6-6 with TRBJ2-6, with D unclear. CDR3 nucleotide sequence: TGTGCCAGCTCACCTCCACCGAACTCTGGGGCCAACGTCCTGACTTTC. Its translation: CASSPPPNSGANVLTF.